One and the same sample provided the 15 T cell receptor beta chains below, sequenced in a study of T cells in tuberculosis. As to time point: new active TB diagnosis, blood taken before or within 7 days of starting treatment. Only in-frame clones appear in the TCRdb table, and some are missing; sequencing was by immunoSEQ multiplex PCR. The top ten clones hold approximately 6.8% of a sample with about 30,000 clones, about 92% of them seen once. This material consisted of PBMCs, taken at tuberculosis diagnosis. These TCRs come from an adult with tuberculosis.

The rearrangement links TRBV27 to TRBJ2-7, with 7 positions matching TRBD2. In germline, CDR1 is MNHEY, CDR2 SMNVEV (reference sequence). The CDR3 contains 12 residues. The trim removed 8 bases at V and 5 bases at J, leaving 6 bases unmatched. DNA for the CDR3: TGTGCCAGCCGGCGGGGGTTGCACGAGCAGTACTTC. It yields the protein CASRRGLHEQYF.

The rearrangement uses TRBV25-1 and TRBJ2-2; 10 positions match TRBD1. V dropped 6 bases and J dropped 1; count of bases not matched to a gene: 2. The CDR3 loop spans 15 amino acids. Germline V gene data show CDR1 as MGHDK and CDR2 as SYGVNS. CDR3: CASRGDRGNTGELFF. The CDR3 DNA reads TGTGCCAGCAGGGGGGACAGGGGGAACACCGGGGAGCTGTTTTTT.

This chain links TRBV7-6 with TRBJ1-4, with 8 bases fitting TRBD1. Germline V CDR1 and CDR2: SGHVS, FNYEAQ. J was trimmed by 2 bases and V by 5 bases; bases with no gene match: 13. This CDR3 has 18 amino acids. The CDR3 loop is CASSLTPTPGGTNEKLFF. The CDR3 DNA is TGTGCCAGCAGCCTCACTCCCACTCCAGGGGGCACTAATGAAAAACTGTTTTTT.

This chain connects TRBV14 to TRBJ2-2; D is undetermined. Germline V lookup: CDR1 SGHDN, CDR2 FVKESK. The V end was cut by 1 base, the J end by 5 bases, with 2 bases between. The length of the CDR3 is 12 residues. CDR3 coding DNA: TGTGCCAGCAGCCAAGCGACCGGGGAGCTGTTTTTT. Protein: CASSQATGELFF.

The chain employs TRBV11-2 and TRBJ2-7, with TRBD1 as a possible D gene (6 bases). V was shortened by 0 bases and J by 5 bases, with 14 bases between the two germline ends. The CDR3 extends over 15 amino acids. Germline CDR1 is SGHAT and CDR2 is FQNNGV. This CDR3 is CASSLDKRAGDEQYF. Here the CDR3 DNA reads TGTGCCAGCAGCTTAGATAAGAGGGCAGGGGACGAGCAGTACTTC.

The rearrangement links TRBV19 to TRBJ2-2, with D possibly TRBD1 on 5 matching bases. The CDR3 runs 14 residues. CDR1 LNHDA and CDR2 SQIVND come from the germline V gene (reference sequence). Trimming removed 3 bases at V and 6 bases at J, with 11 bases between. The CDR3 DNA reads TGTGCCAGTAGTATTGATTGGGGCCCCGGGGAGCTGTTTTTT. Translation gives CASSIDWGPGELFF.

The chain employs TRBV2 and TRBJ2-1; 8 bases are shared with TRBD2. The germline CDR1 and CDR2 sequences are SNHLY and FYNNEI. V trimming: 10 bases; J trimming: 3 bases; junction bases outside the gene matches: 8. This CDR3 comprises 14 residues. In DNA, the CDR3 is TGTGCCACGGGGTTAGCGGGATACTACAATGAGCAGTTCTTC. The encoded protein is CATGLAGYYNEQFF.

The J gene is TRBJ2-3, the V gene TRBV6-6; D is undetermined. This CDR3 region has 14 residues. Trimming removed 6 bases from V and 0 bases from J, with 10 bases in between. Germline V lookup: CDR1 MNHNY, CDR2 SVGAGI (reference sequence). The CDR3 coding sequence is TGTGCCAGCAGCGGAGAGCCTAGCACAGATACGCAGTATTTT. As protein: CASSGEPSTDTQYF.

The chain joins TRBV10-3 to TRBJ2-3; weak D call: TRBD2 (6 bases). Germline V gene lookup returns CDR1 ENHRY and CDR2 SYGVKD. This CDR3 region has 15 residues. V was trimmed by 6 bases and J by 2 bases, leaving 15 bases between them. The CDR3 DNA is TGTGCCATCAGCTCGGGAGCGATACTCACAGATACGCAGTATTTT. Its translation is CAISSGAILTDTQYF.

V is TRBV29-1 and J is TRBJ1-2; tentatively, D is TRBD1 (5 bases). The CDR3 runs 12 residues. Germline V gene lookup returns CDR1 SQVTM and CDR2 ANQGSEA. V lost 3 bases and J lost 8, with 13 bases in between. The CDR3 DNA follows: TGCAGCGTTGACAGGGCCCCAGGGGGCTACACCTTC. It yields the protein CSVDRAPGGYTF.

The V gene is TRBV5-6, the J gene TRBJ1-2; TRBD1 is a possible D gene (6 bases). CDR3 length equals 15 residues. CDR1 and CDR2 (germline): SGHDT, YYEEEE. V lost 2 bases and J lost 8, with 19 bases in between. The CDR3 bases are TGTGCCAGCAGCTTTGATCTCGCAGGGGCGAAAGGCTACACCTTC. Protein sequence: CASSFDLAGAKGYTF.

The chain has TRBV7-2 and TRBJ2-5; a possible D gene is TRBD2 (5 bases). V lost 5 bases and J 2 bases, leaving 12 bases between the germline ends. In germline, CDR1 is SGHTA, CDR2 FQGNSA. This CDR3 contains 14 residues. CDR3 nucleotide sequence: TGTGCCAGCAGCAAAAGCGGAATACAAGAGACCCAGTACTTC. This sequence encodes CASSKSGIQETQYF.

This sequence joins TRBV28 and TRBJ2-7, with unresolved D. Germline loops: CDR1 MDHEN, CDR2 SYDVKM. CDR3 length: 14 amino acids. V was shortened by 3 bases and J by 6 bases, with 15 bases between the two germline ends. DNA of the CDR3: TGTGCCAGCAGTTTTGGGCTCCCACCCCGCGAGCAGTACTTC. Translating it yields CASSFGLPPREQYF.

CDR3 sequence reads: CASSHPGLAGLEQYF. The CDR3 DNA is TGTGCCAGCAGCCACCCCGGTCTAGCGGGACTCGAGCAGTACTTC. The chain uses TRBV14 and TRBJ2-7, with TRBD2 matching over 9 bases. Germline CDR1 reads SGHDN; CDR2 reads FVKESK. The V gene end was trimmed by 3 bases and the J gene end by 6 bases; junction bases not matched to a gene: 9. There are 15 residues in the CDR3.

The rearrangement joins TRBV7-2 to TRBJ2-1; 9 positions agree with TRBD1. The CDR3 totals 13 residues. J was trimmed by 7 bases and V by 5 bases; bases with no gene match: 3. The germline gives CDR1 SGHTA, CDR2 FQGNSA. CDR3: CASSTTGGNEQFF. The CDR3 DNA reads as TGTGCCAGCAGCACGACAGGGGGGAATGAGCAGTTCTTC.